Listed here are 17 T cell receptor beta chains from one sample, sequenced in a study of T cell clones after liver transplantation. Using immunoSEQ multiplex PCR, the repertoire was profiled, and TCRdb retains in-frame clones only, with some absent. The sample includes roughly 80,000 clones, about 82% of them seen just once. The sample in question was CD4+ T cells from blood, obtained just over 45 months after liver transplant. The origin of the receptors is a human patient who received a liver transplant. Some T cells could come from the graft donor.

The chain recombines TRBV14 with TRBJ1-1; perhaps TRBD1 as D (5 bases). The germline V and J ends were trimmed by 0 bases and 4 bases, with 15 bases remaining between them. Per germline, CDR1 SGHDN and CDR2 FVKESK. The CDR3 totals 16 residues. CDR3 residues: CASSQDWWSGTTEAFF. CDR3 bases: TGTGCCAGCAGCCAAGATTGGTGGTCAGGGACCACTGAAGCTTTCTTT. The full variable domain, its missing parts supplied by reference TRBV14 and TRBJ1-1, is EAGVTQFPSHSVIEKGQTVTLRCDPISGHDNLYWYRRVMGKEIKFLLHFVKESKQDESGMPNNRFLAERTGGTYSTLKVQPAELEDSGVYFCASSQDWWSGTTEAFFGQGTRLTVV.

The V and J genes are TRBV5-1 and TRBJ2-3; TRBD1 aligns across 7 bases. This CDR3 has 15 residues. Germline loops: CDR1 SGHRS, CDR2 YFSETQ. V lost 3 bases, J lost 0 bases, and 4 bases stayed unmatched. CDR3 amino acids: CASSSPGGSTDTQYF. The CDR3 DNA reads as TGCGCCAGCAGCTCCCCAGGGGGTAGCACAGATACGCAGTATTTT.

The rearrangement uses TRBV27 and TRBJ2-6; D is undetermined. This CDR3 has 14 residues. Looked up from germline, CDR1 is MNHEY and CDR2 is SMNVEV (reference sequence). V was trimmed by 1 base and J by 1 base, leaving 2 bases between them. CDR3 in DNA: TGTGCCAGCAGTTTATTATCTGGGGCCAACGTCCTGACTTTC. Translation: CASSLLSGANVLTF.

The V gene is TRBV2, the J gene TRBJ1-4, with 7 bases aligning to TRBD1. In germline, CDR1 is SNHLY, CDR2 FYNNEI. Trimming took 6 bases from V and 5 from J; bases not matched to a gene: 9. The CDR3 is 15 amino acids. The DNA of the CDR3 is TGTGCCAGCAGCGGAACCGGGACAGCAAATGAAAAACTGTTTTTT. Translated: CASSGTGTANEKLFF.

V is TRBV5-1 and J is TRBJ2-2, with D perhaps TRBD1 or TRBD2 (5 bases each). This CDR3 region has 16 residues. The germline V and J ends were trimmed by 3 bases and 2 bases, with 14 bases remaining between them. In germline, CDR1 is SGHRS, CDR2 YFSETQ. The CDR3 protein is CASSSTEGFNTGELFF. CDR3 sequence (DNA): TGCGCCAGCAGCTCGACAGAGGGTTTTAACACCGGGGAGCTGTTTTTT.

The CDR3 is CASSSGLVWNEQFF. CDR3 sequence (DNA): TGTGCCAGCAGCTCTGGACTAGTTTGGAATGAGCAGTTCTTC. The V gene is TRBV7-2, the J gene TRBJ2-1; 7 bases match TRBD2. The V gene's germline CDR1 is SGHTA and CDR2 FQGNSA. With V trimmed by 4 bases and J by 7 bases, 7 bases remained unmatched. This CDR3 is built from 14 residues.

This chain links TRBV18 with TRBJ2-1, with a weak D call TRBD2 (5 bases). CDR3 size: 17 residues. Trimming removed 0 bases at V and 1 base at J, with 13 bases between. Germline CDR1 KGHSH, CDR2 LQKENI. The CDR3, as DNA: TGTGCCAGCTCACCACCCTCGGCGAGAGGGTCCTACAATGAGCAGTTCTTC. Translating it yields CASSPPSARGSYNEQFF.

The rearrangement uses TRBV5-8 and TRBJ2-1; the match to TRBD2 covers 9 bases. J lost 0 bases, V lost 4 bases, and 5 bases had no gene match. Germline CDR1 reads SGHTS; CDR2 reads YDEGEE. The CDR3 runs 16 residues. The CDR3 DNA is TGTGCCAGCAGCCCCCCGGGACTAGCCTCCTACAATGAGCAGTTCTTC. This gives the protein CASSPPGLASYNEQFF.

The rearrangement joins TRBV19 to TRBJ1-5; TRBD1 matches at 8 bases. Germline V gene sequence: CDR1 LNHDA, CDR2 SQIVND (reference sequence). There are 15 residues in the CDR3. V dropped 2 bases and J dropped 6; count of bases not matched to a gene: 6. This CDR3 is CASSILAGGGQPQHF. The CDR3 DNA is TGTGCCAGTAGTATACTGGCAGGGGGCGGTCAGCCCCAGCATTTT.

V and J are TRBV6-1 and TRBJ2-5; TRBD1 aligns across 7 bases. V gave up 4 bases and J gave up 3 bases; unmatched junction bases: 5. Germline CDR1 is MNHNS and CDR2 is SASEGT. The CDR3 runs 14 residues. The CDR3 loop reads CASSGNRGKETQYF. CDR3 in DNA: TGTGCCAGCAGTGGAAACAGGGGAAAAGAGACCCAGTACTTC.

The rearrangement links TRBV19 to TRBJ2-6, with D perhaps assigned TRBD1 or TRBD2 (6 bases each). Between the trimmed V and J ends, which lost 4 bases and 4 bases, there was a span of 11 bases. The V gene's germline CDR1 is LNHDA and CDR2 SQIVND (reference sequence). The CDR3 sequence is 15 residues long. CDR3 sequence reads: CASSSWGAGANVLTF. The CDR3 nucleotides are TGTGCCAGTAGTAGCTGGGGGGCGGGGGCCAACGTCCTGACTTTC.

CDR3 sequence: CAISQGGNYGYTF. The CDR3 nucleotides read TGTGCCATCAGCCAGGGGGGAAACTATGGCTACACCTTC. This chain links TRBV10-3 with TRBJ1-2; 7 nucleotides agree with TRBD1. The CDR3 has 13 amino acids. Germline CDR1 and CDR2: ENHRY and SYGVKD. V trimming: 6 bases; J trimming: 2 bases; junction bases outside the gene matches: 3.

This chain joins TRBV7-6 and TRBJ2-7; 7 positions match TRBD1. Per germline, CDR1 SGHVS and CDR2 FNYEAQ. V trimming: 5 bases; J trimming: 0 bases; junction bases outside the gene matches: 7. The CDR3 is 15 amino acids. The CDR3 loop reads CASSPQGDRSYEQYF. DNA for the CDR3: TGTGCCAGCAGCCCCCAGGGGGACCGCTCCTACGAGCAGTACTTC.

The rearrangement uses TRBV18 and TRBJ1-1; possibly TRBD1 for D (5 bases). The V gene's germline CDR1 is KGHSH and CDR2 LQKENI. The CDR3 is 14 residues long. V shed 6 bases and J shed 5 bases, with 16 bases lying between them. The CDR3: CASSPGLGGTEAFF. CDR3 coding DNA: TGTGCCAGCTCCCCCGGTTTGGGGGGGACTGAAGCTTTCTTT.

This chain joins TRBV6-1 and TRBJ1-1; D is unresolved. The CDR3 runs to 15 residues. Germline-derived CDR1 and CDR2 are MNHNS and SASEGT. V lost 0 bases to trimming and J lost 1 base, with 9 bases between them. For the CDR3, the DNA is TGTGCCAGCAGTGAAGCGCTGAGAGGGAACACTGAAGCTTTCTTT. This codes for CASSEALRGNTEAFF.

This clone was detected a few times. The chain employs TRBV4-3 and TRBJ2-3; possibly TRBD2 for D (6 bases). CDR3 length equals 14 residues. Germline lookup yields CDR1 LGHNA and CDR2 YSLEER. V lost 6 bases and J lost 2, with 12 bases in between. In nucleotides, the CDR3 is TGCGCCAGCAGAGGGGACTTCCTCACAGATACGCAGTATTTT. Residues: CASRGDFLTDTQYF.

This clone was found a few times. The chain couples TRBV28 to TRBJ2-5; D is possibly TRBD2 (6 bases). Per germline, CDR1 MDHEN and CDR2 SYDVKM. CDR3 length: 13 amino acids. With 11 bases removed from V and 5 bases from J, the gap between germline ends came to 18 bases. The CDR3 DNA reads TGTGCCTCCTATCGGAGGGTTTGGGAGACCCAGTACTTC. It encodes CASYRRVWETQYF.